This T cell receptor (beta chain) was recovered during a study of T cell changes during pregnancy in multiple sclerosis. V lost 2 bases to trimming and J lost 11 bases, with 12 bases between them. CDR3 size: 12 residues. Germline assignment: CDR1 KGHSH and CDR2 LQKENI. Clones were read by immunoSEQ multiplex PCR, and TCRdb kept only the in-frame ones, dropping some. This repertoire shows about 42,000 clones, 91% found once; its top ten account for around 0.5%. The chain combines TRBV18 with TRBJ1-1; D is undetermined. This clonotype was sampled from a female donor in good health, enrolled as a control in a pregnancy study. The sequenced sample was CD4+ T cells from peripheral blood mononuclear cells, obtained in the second trimester of pregnancy. This CDR3 reads CASSPSGPGAFF. The CDR3 nucleotides are TGTGCCAGCTCACCAAGCGGCCCTGGGGCTTTCTTT.